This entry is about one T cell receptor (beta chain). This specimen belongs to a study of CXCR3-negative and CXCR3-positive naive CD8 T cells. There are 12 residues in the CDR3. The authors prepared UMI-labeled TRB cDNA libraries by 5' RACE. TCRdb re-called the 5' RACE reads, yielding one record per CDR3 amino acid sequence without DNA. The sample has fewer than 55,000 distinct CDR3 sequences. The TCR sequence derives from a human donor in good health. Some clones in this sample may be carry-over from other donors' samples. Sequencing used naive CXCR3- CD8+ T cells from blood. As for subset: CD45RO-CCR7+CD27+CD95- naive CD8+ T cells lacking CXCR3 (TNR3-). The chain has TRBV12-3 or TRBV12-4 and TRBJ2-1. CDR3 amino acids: CASSPNYHEQFF.